A single sample is the source of the 21 T cell receptor beta chains below, sequenced in a study of T-cell reconstitution after alpha-beta-depleted transplantation in children. Using unique molecular identifiers, the investigators prepared the TCRbeta library. TCRdb reprocessed the PCR reads via MiXCR and lists one record per CDR3 protein. The sample has about 610,000 distinct CDR3 sequences; over 9.5% are singletons. The material was PBMCs from the stem cell graft donor, obtained from the stem cell graft. These receptor sequences come from a human donor who donated a stem cell graft to a child with acute myeloid leukemia.

In this sample, this clonotype turned up many times. This chain links TRBV5-6 with TRBJ2-7; D might be TRBD2 (5 bases). Germline V CDR1 and CDR2: SGHDT, YYEEEE. This CDR3 contains 14 residues. Trimming removed 6 bases from V and 2 bases from J, with 15 bases in between. The CDR3 is CASTPRGTTYEQYF. As DNA, the CDR3 is TGTGCCAGCACCCCTCGGGGTACGACCTACGAGCAGTACTTC. Using reference TRBV5-6 and TRBJ2-7 for the parts outside the CDR3, the full variable domain is DAGVTQSPTHLIKTRGQQVTLRCSPKSGHDTVSWYQQALGQGPQFIFQYYEEEERQRGNFPDRFSGHQFPNYSSELNVNALLLGDSALYLCASTPRGTTYEQYFGPGTRLTVT.

There are a few counts of this clonotype. The rearrangement uses TRBV6-1 and TRBJ2-4, with 9 bases that match TRBD2. Per germline, CDR1 MNHNS and CDR2 SASEGT. After removal of 8 bases from V and 3 bases from J, the junction contained 11 bases not matched to a gene. The CDR3 covers 16 residues. The CDR3 is CASAPPQREVKNIQYF. The CDR3 DNA follows: TGTGCCAGCGCTCCCCCCCAGCGGGAGGTCAAAAACATTCAGTACTTC.

In its sample, this clonotype was seen many times. This rearrangement joins TRBV12-3 or TRBV12-4 to TRBJ1-6; possible D gene TRBD1, 5 bases. The ends were cut back, 2 bases at V and 9 bases at J, with 11 bases in the middle. The length of the CDR3 is 14 residues. The CDR3 loop reads CASSLRQGGSPLHF. In nucleotides, the CDR3 is TGTGCCAGCAGTTTAAGGCAGGGCGGTTCACCCCTCCACTTT.

J is TRBJ2-7 and V is TRBV20-1; 9 bases line up with TRBD1. The length of the CDR3 is 17 residues. V shed 1 base and J 2 bases; nucleotides not matched to a gene: 12. The germline gives CDR1 DFQATT, CDR2 SNEGSKA (reference sequence). CDR3 protein: CSARGIAAGTGTYEQYF. CDR3 DNA: TGCAGTGCTAGAGGGATCGCCGCCGGGACAGGGACCTACGAGCAGTACTTC.

In its sample, this clonotype was seen many times. The genes are TRBV5-1 and TRBJ2-2; D possibly corresponds to TRBD1 (6 bases). V shed 5 bases and J shed 4 bases, with 12 bases lying between them. CDR3 length equals 14 residues. In germline, CDR1 is SGHRS, CDR2 YFSETQ. CDR3 in DNA: TGCGCCAGCAGACCCACAGGGATCACCGGGGAGCTGTTTTTT. Translated: CASRPTGITGELFF.

This clonotype showed up many times. The chain's CDR3 is CASSQDAGARPYEQYF. CDR3 coding DNA: TGCGCCAGCAGCCAAGATGCTGGAGCGCGACCCTACGAGCAGTACTTC. V gene TRBV4-3 combines with J gene TRBJ2-7; no clear D gene. Germline V CDR1 and CDR2: LGHNA, YSLEER. This CDR3 contains 16 residues. Trimming took off 0 bases at V and 2 bases at J, with 14 bases between the two ends.

This clonotype has at least ten counts. The chain uses TRBV9 and TRBJ2-1; 9 bases are shared with TRBD2. Germline V gives CDR1 SGDLS, CDR2 YYNGEE. This CDR3 spans 16 amino acids. V shed 3 bases, J shed 0 bases, and the junction held 4 bases outside the gene matches. CDR3 sequence: CASSAGLAVSYNEQFF. CDR3 DNA sequence: TGTGCCAGCAGCGCGGGACTAGCCGTCTCCTACAATGAGCAGTTCTTC.

In its sample, this clonotype was seen many times. The rearrangement uses TRBV3-1 and TRBJ2-5, with 9 bases matching TRBD2. V lost 3 bases and J lost 3; bases outside the gene matches: 11. CDR3 size: 17 residues. Germline CDR1 and CDR2: LGHDT and YNNKEL (reference sequence). In nucleotides, the CDR3 is TGTGCCAGCAGCCATATACCGGGACTAGCTTTAGAAGAGACCCAGTACTTC. It translates to CASSHIPGLALEETQYF.

This sequence joins TRBV7-2 and TRBJ2-7; D is unresolved. V lost 5 bases to trimming and J lost 7 bases, with 15 bases between them. The CDR3 runs 13 residues. CDR1 SGHTA and CDR2 FQGNSA come from the germline V gene. CDR3 loop: CASSPIFLQEQYF. The CDR3 DNA is TGTGCCAGCAGCCCCATTTTTTTGCAAGAGCAGTACTTC.

This clonotype has just a few counts. The chain couples TRBV5-1 to TRBJ2-3, with 7 positions matching TRBD1. Per germline, CDR1 SGHRS and CDR2 YFSETQ. The V and J ends lost 4 bases and 0 bases, in that order; junction bases with no gene match: 11. The CDR3 spans 17 residues. CDR3: CASSMPRDSDSTDTQYF. The CDR3 coding sequence is TGCGCCAGCAGCATGCCTAGGGACAGCGACAGCACAGATACGCAGTATTTT.

The chain carries TRBV7-6 and TRBJ2-1, with D uncertain. The CDR3 totals 13 residues. Between the trimmed V and J ends, which lost 6 bases and 8 bases, there was a span of 14 bases. From germline, CDR1 is SGHVS and CDR2 FNYEAQ. Here the CDR3 reads CASRGSTGDEQFF. The CDR3 DNA reads TGTGCCAGCAGGGGCTCAACTGGCGATGAGCAGTTCTTC.

The chain joins TRBV24-1 to TRBJ2-3, with 12 bases that match TRBD2. Per the germline V gene, CDR1 is KGHDR and CDR2 is SFDVKD. The CDR3 runs 18 residues. V shed 4 bases and J 1 base; nucleotides not matched to a gene: 8. The chain's CDR3 is CATSEPTSGRTGTDTQYF. CDR3 sequence (DNA): TGTGCCACCAGTGAACCTACTAGCGGGAGGACGGGCACAGATACGCAGTATTTT.

This chain links TRBV5-1 with TRBJ1-2, with a possible D match to TRBD1 (5 bases). This CDR3 is built from 14 residues. CDR1 SGHRS and CDR2 YFSETQ come from the germline V gene. V shed 4 bases and J shed 5 bases, with 15 bases lying between them. CDR3 loop: CASSTSGTDYGYTF. As DNA, the CDR3 is TGCGCCAGCAGCACCTCCGGGACGGATTATGGCTACACCTTC.

This clonotype was recorded at least ten times. The V call is TRBV27, the J call TRBJ2-1; 10 bases map to TRBD2. The CDR3 length is 16 residues. With 2 bases clipped from V and 7 bases from J, the junction kept 8 bases outside the gene matches. Germline CDR1 MNHEY, CDR2 SMNVEV (reference sequence). The CDR3 DNA follows: TGTGCCAGCAGTTTAAGGTCAGCGGGAGGGCCGAATGAGCAGTTCTTC. It codes for CASSLRSAGGPNEQFF.

The sample holds many counts of this clonotype. The CDR3 DNA follows: TGTGCCAGCAGCACGGGGACAGGGGCCTACAATGAGCAGTTCTTC. This gives the protein CASSTGTGAYNEQFF. This sequence joins TRBV7-3 and TRBJ2-1; 10 bases fit TRBD1. V lost 5 bases to trimming and J lost 2 bases; unmatched junction nucleotides: 3. The CDR3 runs to 15 residues. The germline gives CDR1 SGHTA, CDR2 FQGTGA.

The chain recombines TRBV28 with TRBJ2-7; D is perhaps TRBD2 (5 bases). Per germline, CDR1 MDHEN and CDR2 SYDVKM. CDR3 length equals 15 residues. The V gene lost 1 base and the J gene lost 4 bases, with 14 bases spanning the gap. The CDR3: CASSLLYSGGYEQYF. Here the CDR3 DNA reads TGTGCCAGCAGTTTATTGTACAGCGGAGGTTACGAGCAGTACTTC.

V usage is TRBV6-1 and J usage is TRBJ1-2; D is undetermined. Trimming took 6 bases from V and 0 from J, leaving 14 bases between them. Germline CDR1 reads MNHNS; CDR2 reads SASEGT. The CDR3 has 15 residues. CDR3 amino acids: CASSVTTIANYGYTF. The CDR3 region has the DNA TGTGCCAGCAGCGTGACAACCATTGCTAACTATGGCTACACCTTC.

Only a few counts were recorded for this clonotype. The chain links TRBV5-1 to TRBJ1-1; D unresolved. Trimming left V 1 base short and J 1 base short, with 8 bases between. The CDR3 spans 14 residues. CDR1 is SGHRS and CDR2 is YFSETQ in the germline V gene. CDR3 sequence (DNA): TGCGCCAGCAGCTTGTCCAGGCAGAACACTGAAGCTTTCTTT. Translated, it gives CASSLSRQNTEAFF.

The sample holds a few counts of this clonotype. This sequence joins TRBV2 and TRBJ2-3, with D perhaps matching TRBD2 (6 bases). This CDR3 is built from 15 residues. CDR1 and CDR2 from the germline V gene are SNHLY and FYNNEI. Trimming removed 6 bases at V and 4 bases at J, with 17 bases between. The CDR3 DNA sequence: TGTGCCAGCAGGAGGGGACTCCAGGCCGCAGATACGCAGTATTTT. Its protein product is CASRRGLQAADTQYF.

At least ten counts were recorded for this clonotype. V and J are TRBV12-3 or TRBV12-4 and TRBJ1-4, with D hard to call. Between the trimmed V and J ends, which lost 5 bases and 7 bases, there was a span of 14 bases. The CDR3 covers 14 residues. CDR3 sequence (DNA): TGTGCCAGCAGTCCCCCGGCCGAACGTGAAAAACTGTTTTTT. Translated: CASSPPAEREKLFF.

The V and J genes are TRBV6-5 and TRBJ2-7; 12 positions agree with TRBD2. This CDR3 is built from 18 residues. Germline-derived CDR1 and CDR2 are MNHEY and SVGAGI. The V segment lost 0 bases and the J segment 1 base; nucleotides outside the gene matches: 7. CDR3 sequence (DNA): TGTGCCAGCAGTTACTCGGGTCTAGCGGGAGGGAGGTCCTACGAGCAGTACTTC. Translation: CASSYSGLAGGRSYEQYF.